Included here is one T cell receptor beta chain sequence, with context. Data came from immunoSEQ multiplex PCR; TCRdb stores just in-frame clones and leaves some out. The table includes about 97,000 clones, roughly nine tenths detected once. The data belong to a study of blood T cell repertoires in COVID-19. CDR1 is MRHNA, CDR2 SNTAGT, per germline. CDR3 length: 15 residues. V lost 6 bases and J lost 8, with 20 bases in between. This sequence was found in a man aged 45 to 65 with active COVID-19. V and J are TRBV6-4 and TRBJ2-1; maybe TRBD2 (6 bases). Sequenced: peripheral blood. CDR3 protein: CASSLERSGFDEQFF. The CDR3 bases are TGTGCCAGCAGCCTCGAGAGAAGCGGGTTCGATGAGCAGTTCTTC.